Ten or more counts support the clone carrying this T cell receptor beta chain. With V trimmed by 2 bases and J by 7 bases, 12 bases remained unmatched. Germline assignment: CDR1 SGHVS and CDR2 FQNEAQ. The CDR3 sequence is 17 residues long. This specimen belongs to a study of tumor-infiltrating lymphocytes in primary liver carcinoma. Extraction of RNA together with DNA used about 18-31 mg of unsorted bulk tissue. A constant-region primer primed TCR beta cDNA synthesis from 450 to 550 ng of total RNA. Slightly modified ARM-PCR served as the procedure for the TCR beta libraries. These libraries came from three rounds of nested multiplex PCR. Forward primers for TRBV1-TRBV30 and a C-beta reverse primer served the first two PCR rounds, at about 11 cycles each. TCRdb redid the calling of the multiplex PCR reads with MiXCR, one entry per CDR3 protein. The table lists about 120,000 distinct CDR3 sequences, roughly 75% of them singletons, with 8.1% in the top ten.

The clonotype originates from a woman aged 55-70 years with primary liver carcinoma and hepatitis B virus infection. Sequenced input: tumor-adjacent normal liver tissue. The chain joins TRBV7-8 to TRBJ2-2, with 8 bases aligning to TRBD1. The CDR3 loop reads CASSLTIVTGGNGELFF. CDR3 DNA sequence: TGTGCCAGCAGCTTAACGATTGTTACAGGGGGGAACGGGGAGCTGTTTTTT. The variable domain in full, completed from reference TRBV7-8 and TRBJ2-2, reads GAGVSQSPRYKVAKRGQDVALRCDPISGHVSLFWYQQALGQGPEFLTYFQNEAQLDKSGLPSDRFFAERPEGSVSTLKIQRTQQEDSAVYLCASSLTIVTGGNGELFFGEGSRLTVL.